This T cell receptor beta chain originates from a study of a mutant IDH1 vaccine in newly diagnosed glioma. Study in general: Most patients had received both radiotherapy and temozolomide, the prior options being radiotherapy, temozolomide, or both.

Time point in this sample: week 35, safety follow-up. Each dose of the vaccine consisted of 300 ug of mutant IDH1 20-mer peptide, with topical imiquimod. The patients received vaccinations eight times, in weeks 1, 3, 5, 7, 11, 15, 19 and 23. The assay was immunoSEQ multiplex PCR, and TCRdb's table has in-frame clones only and misses some. Here the sample spans about 32,000 clones, roughly four fifths being singletons. A note on this clone: What it recognizes is unknown.

The junction had 8 bases not matched to a gene; V was cut back by 4 bases and J by 4 bases. Per germline, CDR1 MNHEY and CDR2 SMNVEV (reference sequence). The CDR3 sequence is 15 residues long. The receptor comes from a man aged 25-45 years with glioma. The material was PBMCs, obtained from a glioma patient whose treatment included an IDH1 peptide vaccine. The gene calls are TRBV27 and TRBJ2-5; TRBD1 matches at 8 bases. The DNA of the CDR3 is TGTGCCAGCAGTTGGTTTGCAGGGGGCGCAGAGACCCAGTACTTC. Translating it yields CASSWFAGGAETQYF.